The source of this T cell receptor (beta chain) is a study of T cell repertoires in ileal Crohn's disease. Overall study context: About half received postoperative treatment, about a dozen with thiopurines and about 20 anti-TNF.

Broader study findings: Every patient over 26.8% clonality showed endoscopic recurrence.

Concerning this clone itself: Antigen: not known.

Produced via immunoSEQ multiplex PCR; TCRdb's table is partial and in-frame only. The sample holds about 6,600 clones, over 80% seen once. Germline assignment: CDR1 MDHEN and CDR2 SYDVKM. There are 15 residues in the CDR3. Trimming at V came to 8 bases and at J to 2 bases, leaving 5 bases not matched to a gene. Time point noted: inflamed ileum from the surgical specimen. Eligibility required adulthood, ileal or ileocolonic Crohn's disease and indicated ileocolonic resection. The sequenced material came from ileal tissue. This chain links TRBV28 with TRBJ2-6; TRBD2 aligns across 8 bases. The receptor was isolated from an adult with Crohn's disease. This CDR3 reads CASSTGGAGANVLTF. In DNA form, the CDR3 reads TGTGCCAGCTCTACGGGGGGGGCTGGGGCCAACGTCCTGACTTTC.